Below, 8 T cell receptor beta chains from the same sample are listed, as sequenced in a study of cytomegalovirus exposure and HLA in healthy donors. TCRdb's copy holds only in-frame clones and misses some; the assay was immunoSEQ multiplex PCR. The sample includes about 71,000 clones, roughly 94% of them seen just once. The sequenced sample consisted of PBMCs. The source of these receptors is a man younger than 35 in good health and CMV-seropositive.

The rearrangement joins TRBV7-3 to TRBJ2-3; 9 bases are a match to TRBD2. V shed 1 base, J shed 2 bases, and the junction held 16 bases outside the gene matches. There are 20 residues in the CDR3. Germline V gene data show CDR1 as SGHTA and CDR2 as FQGTGA. CDR3 protein: CASSLKNRRGLAGYTDTQYF. Written as DNA, the CDR3 is TGTGCCAGCAGCTTAAAAAACAGGAGAGGGCTAGCGGGATACACAGATACGCAGTATTTT.

V and J are TRBV7-9 and TRBJ2-7; perhaps TRBD2 as D (6 bases). Trimming stripped 1 base from V and 6 bases from J, with 19 bases between. This CDR3 has 16 residues. Germline V CDR1 and CDR2: SEHNR, FQNEAQ (reference sequence). The chain's CDR3 is CASSLDDRDFSSEQYF. The DNA for the CDR3 is TGTGCCAGCAGCTTAGATGACCGGGACTTTTCCAGCGAGCAGTACTTC.

This sequence joins TRBV7-8 and TRBJ2-1; D perhaps matches TRBD1 (7 bases). The length of the CDR3 is 16 residues. Germline V gene lookup returns CDR1 SGHVS and CDR2 FQNEAQ. V was pared by 4 bases and J by 0 bases, with 13 bases between. This CDR3 is CASSSPGDSSYNEQFF. In DNA, the CDR3 is TGTGCCAGCAGCTCCCCGGGGGACAGCTCCTACAATGAGCAGTTCTTC.

The chain links TRBV5-1 to TRBJ1-2, with D perhaps matching TRBD1 (5 bases). CDR3 length equals 13 residues. Germline V lookup: CDR1 SGHRS, CDR2 YFSETQ. Trimming took 1 base from V and 8 from J, leaving 12 bases between them. In DNA form, the CDR3 reads TGCGCCAGCAGCTTGTCTTGGGGGGACGGCTACACCTTC. Residues: CASSLSWGDGYTF.

The V and J genes are TRBV6-5 and TRBJ2-1, with a possible D match to TRBD2 (7 bases). Trimming removed 7 bases at V and 4 bases at J, with 17 bases between. Germline V gene data show CDR1 as MNHEY and CDR2 as SVGAGI. The CDR3 covers 15 residues. The chain's CDR3 is CASKGGAHGYNEQFF. CDR3 in DNA: TGTGCCAGCAAAGGGGGGGCGCATGGGTACAATGAGCAGTTCTTC.

This rearrangement joins TRBV11-2 to TRBJ1-6; D is perhaps TRBD1 (6 bases). This CDR3 has 15 residues. Germline V gene lookup returns CDR1 SGHAT and CDR2 FQNNGV. V shed 3 bases and J shed 9 bases, with 15 bases lying between them. The DNA of the CDR3 is TGTGCCAGCAGCTTCGGGGCAGGGGTGGGTTCACCCCTCCACTTT. This encodes CASSFGAGVGSPLHF.

V is TRBV15 and J is TRBJ1-2; a weak D match, TRBD1 (6 bases). There are 15 residues in the CDR3. V shed 3 bases and J shed 5 bases, with 16 bases lying between them. Germline CDR1 is LNHNV and CDR2 is YYDKDF (reference sequence). This CDR3 reads CATSSSSRGGYGYTF. The CDR3 DNA sequence: TGTGCCACCAGCAGCTCCTCCAGGGGCGGATATGGCTACACCTTC.

The V and J genes are TRBV27 and TRBJ1-1, with 12 nucleotides matching TRBD1. CDR1 is MNHEY, CDR2 SMNVEV, per germline (reference sequence). Trimming removed 3 bases from V and 5 bases from J; junction bases left unmatched: 7. The CDR3 runs to 16 residues. CDR3 region: CASSLYRDRGLTEAFF. The CDR3 DNA follows: TGTGCCAGCAGTTTGTACCGGGACAGGGGGCTTACTGAAGCTTTCTTT.